The 28 T cell receptor beta chains reported below all come from one sample, sequenced in a study of blood T cell repertoires in COVID-19. Here immunoSEQ multiplex PCR was the method, and the copy in TCRdb shows in-frame clones only, minus some. Of under 200,000 clones listed, around 83% are singletons. Specimen: PBMCs or T cells enriched from blood (not recorded which). The source is a woman in her 40s in a cohort exposed to, infected with or recovered from COVID-19 (not recorded which).

This clone has a handful of counts. This chain connects TRBV7-2 to TRBJ1-2, with 9 bases lining up with TRBD1. The V gene's germline CDR1 is SGHTA and CDR2 FQGNSA. V gave up 5 bases and J gave up 6 bases; unmatched junction bases: 4. The CDR3 sequence is 13 residues long. This CDR3 reads CASSARTGDGYTF. The CDR3 DNA follows: TGTGCCAGCAGCGCAAGGACAGGGGATGGCTACACCTTC. Supplemented by reference TRBV7-2 and TRBJ1-2, the full variable domain reads GAGVSQSPSNKVTEKGKDVELRCDPISGHTALYWYRQSLGQGLEFLIYFQGNSAPDKSGLPSDRFSAERTGGSVSTLTIQRTQQEDSAVYLCASSARTGDGYTFGSGTRLTVV.

V is TRBV7-9 and J is TRBJ2-3, with a weak D call TRBD2 (5 bases). Looked up from germline, CDR1 is SEHNR and CDR2 is FQNEAQ (reference sequence). The germline V and J ends were trimmed by 7 bases and 5 bases, with 22 bases remaining between them. There are 16 residues in the CDR3. The CDR3: CASTPPTDPGIDTQYF. CDR3 in DNA: TGTGCCAGCACCCCCCCCACGGACCCGGGGATAGATACGCAGTATTTT.

The rearrangement links TRBV20-1 to TRBJ1-1, with D tentatively TRBD1 (5 bases). CDR1 DFQATT and CDR2 SNEGSKA come from the germline V gene (reference sequence). The ends were cut back, 5 bases at V and 3 bases at J, with 7 bases in the middle. The CDR3 is 11 amino acids. CDR3 DNA: TGCAGTGCTCAGGGTTACACTGAAGCTTTCTTT. Protein product: CSAQGYTEAFF.

The V and J genes are TRBV27 and TRBJ1-6; unclear D gene. Germline CDR1 and CDR2: MNHEY and SMNVEV (reference sequence). The ends were cut back, 5 bases at V and 7 bases at J, with 15 bases in the middle. The CDR3 extends over 15 amino acids. The CDR3 loop reads CASSPAAASNSPLHF. DNA for the CDR3: TGTGCCAGCAGTCCCGCCGCTGCTAGCAATTCACCCCTCCACTTT.

V and J are TRBV2 and TRBJ1-6; D is unclear. This CDR3 spans 12 amino acids. CDR1 and CDR2 from the germline V gene are SNHLY and FYNNEI. V shed 9 bases and J shed 7 bases, with 10 bases lying between them. The chain's CDR3 is CARQTTNSPLHF. The DNA of the CDR3 is TGTGCCAGACAGACCACGAATTCACCCCTCCACTTT.

V gene TRBV11-3 combines with J gene TRBJ2-7, with 11 bases lining up with TRBD2. Losses at the gene ends were 6 bases for V and 5 bases for J; bases not matched to a gene: 9. The CDR3 is 15 residues long. Germline values: CDR1 SGHNT, CDR2 YENEEA. DNA for the CDR3: TGTGCCAGCAGACCTTTTAGCGGGAGGGGCGACGAGCAGTACTTC. It is translated as CASRPFSGRGDEQYF.

This clone was recorded a few times. The chain recombines TRBV7-2 with TRBJ1-5, with 9 positions matching TRBD1. Germline V CDR1 and CDR2: SGHTA, FQGNSA. The length of the CDR3 is 13 residues. V lost 7 bases to trimming and J lost 7 bases; unmatched junction nucleotides: 5. The CDR3 here is CASNQDRGQPQHF. CDR3 in DNA: TGTGCCAGCAACCAGGACAGGGGACAGCCCCAGCATTTT.

This rearrangement joins TRBV5-5 to TRBJ2-1; 7 bases are a match to TRBD1. The trim removed 5 bases at V and 2 bases at J, leaving 4 bases unmatched. The CDR3 covers 14 residues. CDR1 SGHKS and CDR2 YYEKEE come from the germline V gene (reference sequence). Here the CDR3 DNA reads TGTGCCAGCAGATCGACAGGGACCTACAATGAGCAGTTCTTC. This sequence encodes CASRSTGTYNEQFF.

The gene calls are TRBV7-2 and TRBJ2-3, with 7 bases aligning to TRBD2. Per germline, CDR1 SGHTA and CDR2 FQGNSA. The CDR3 totals 15 residues. Trimming cost V 8 bases and J 2 bases; bases outside gene matches: 10. The CDR3 spells CASSFFGDYTDTQYF. CDR3 nucleotide sequence: TGTGCCAGCTCATTCTTCGGGGACTACACAGATACGCAGTATTTT.

V and J are TRBV10-3 and TRBJ1-3; TRBD1 might be the D (5 bases). V dropped 3 bases and J dropped 4 bases, with 10 bases sitting between them. From germline, CDR1 is ENHRY and CDR2 SYGVKD. CDR3 size: 14 residues. DNA of the CDR3: TGTGCCATCAGTGAAAGGGGTTCCGGAAACACCATATATTTT. It codes for CAISERGSGNTIYF.

The V and J genes are TRBV19 and TRBJ1-1; 8 bases line up with TRBD1. The V gene end was trimmed by 7 bases and the J gene end by 6 bases; junction bases not matched to a gene: 10. Germline CDR1 LNHDA, CDR2 SQIVND (reference sequence). The CDR3 runs to 14 residues. CDR3 in DNA: TGTGCCAGTAACTCGGACAGGGTGGGTGCTGAAGCTTTCTTT. This encodes CASNSDRVGAEAFF. Together with reference TRBV19 and TRBJ1-1, the CDR3 gives the full variable domain: DGGITQSPKYLFRKEGQNVTLSCEQNLNHDAMYWYRQDPGQGLRLIYYSQIVNDFQKGDIAEGYSVSREKKESFPLTVTSAQKNPTAFYLCASNSDRVGAEAFFGQGTRLTVV.

The gene calls are TRBV11-2 and TRBJ2-7; D gene unclear. The CDR3 runs 12 residues. CDR1 and CDR2 from the germline V gene are SGHAT and FQNNGV. The V end lost 5 bases, the J end lost 3 bases, and 8 bases lay between the germline ends. CDR3 in DNA: TGTGCCAGCAGCCCGACATACTACGAGCAGTACTTC. This translates into CASSPTYYEQYF.

The V gene is TRBV5-1, the J gene TRBJ1-4, with D maybe TRBD1 (5 bases). Deletions cut 4 bases from V and 10 bases from J, with 20 bases between. The V gene's germline CDR1 is SGHRS and CDR2 YFSETQ. This CDR3 region has 15 residues. In DNA, the CDR3 is TGCGCCAGCAGCGGCGGGGACCTAGCCCGGTCAAAACTGTTTTTT. Encoded protein: CASSGGDLARSKLFF.

DNA of the CDR3: TGCAGCGTTGACACTAGCGGGAGTTACGAGCAGTACTTC. Translated: CSVDTSGSYEQYF. This chain joins TRBV29-1 and TRBJ2-7; TRBD2 agrees at 11 bases. Germline V gene sequence: CDR1 SQVTM, CDR2 ANQGSEA. V dropped 3 bases and J dropped 4; count of bases not matched to a gene: 2. The CDR3 length is 13 residues.

The V call is TRBV6-5, the J call TRBJ1-3; perhaps TRBD1 as D (6 bases). The CDR3 is 15 residues long. Germline V lookup: CDR1 MNHEY, CDR2 SVGAGI. Trimming left V 6 bases short and J 1 base short, with 13 bases between. The CDR3 bases are TGTGCCAGCAGCACTACAGGGAGTTCTGGAAACACCATATATTTT. The encoded protein is CASSTTGSSGNTIYF.

V and J are TRBV27 and TRBJ2-6, with 7 bases lining up with TRBD1. This CDR3 contains 16 residues. Per the germline V gene, CDR1 is MNHEY and CDR2 is SMNVEV (reference sequence). V shed 3 bases, J shed 0 bases, and the junction held 2 bases outside the gene matches. CDR3 bases: TGTGCCAGCAGTTTGACAGGGTCCTCTGGGGCCAACGTCCTGACTTTC. Protein sequence: CASSLTGSSGANVLTF. The full variable domain, in which reference TRBV27 and TRBJ2-6 provide the parts outside the CDR3, is EAQVTQNPRYLITVTGKKLTVTCSQNMNHEYMSWYRQDPGLGLRQIYYSMNVEVTDKGDVPEGYKVSRKEKRNFPLILESPSPNQTSLYFCASSLTGSSGANVLTFGAGSRLTVL.

This clone turned up a few times. The chain uses TRBV7-8 and TRBJ2-7; D gene unclear. CDR3 length: 14 residues. The V gene lost 7 bases and the J gene lost 3 bases, with 16 bases spanning the gap. Germline V gene sequence: CDR1 SGHVS, CDR2 FQNEAQ. The chain's CDR3 is CASTQNAVLYEQYF. CDR3 DNA sequence: TGTGCCAGCACCCAGAACGCAGTCCTCTACGAGCAGTACTTC.

The chain employs TRBV2 and TRBJ2-3; 7 nucleotides align to TRBD1. Germline V gene lookup returns CDR1 SNHLY and CDR2 FYNNEI. Trimming removed 6 bases from V and 1 base from J; junction bases left unmatched: 7. The CDR3 consists of 15 residues. The CDR3 sequence is CASSPRQGRTDTQYF. DNA for the CDR3: TGTGCCAGCAGCCCTAGACAGGGACGCACAGATACGCAGTATTTT.

This chain links TRBV7-9 with TRBJ2-4; possibly TRBD2 for D (5 bases). This CDR3 spans 14 amino acids. Germline V lookup: CDR1 SEHNR, CDR2 FQNEAQ (reference sequence). Deletions cut 1 base from V and 8 bases from J, with 12 bases between. DNA for the CDR3: TGTGCCAGCAGCTTAGTTGCTGAGGGAGACATTCAGTACTTC. It yields the protein CASSLVAEGDIQYF.

This chain uses TRBV11-3 with TRBJ1-2; D not resolved. V lost 0 bases and J 3 bases, leaving 11 bases between the germline ends. The CDR3 length is 15 residues. CDR1 and CDR2 (germline): SGHNT, YENEEA. CDR3 sequence reads: CASSLDPITDYGYTF. The CDR3 DNA reads as TGTGCCAGCAGCTTAGATCCAATCACGGACTATGGCTACACCTTC.

The genes are TRBV3-1 (or the pseudogene TRBV3-2) and TRBJ2-7, with D perhaps TRBD1 (6 bases). The CDR3 spans 14 residues. V gave up 3 bases and J gave up 3 bases, with 12 bases separating them. CDR1 is LGHDT and CDR2 is YNNKEL in the germline V gene (reference sequence). The CDR3 nucleotides are TGTGCCAGCAGCCAGGGGGCGAGTGTCTACGAGCAGTACTTC. It codes for CASSQGASVYEQYF.

This clone was seen a handful of times. The chain combines TRBV6-5 with TRBJ2-7; the match to TRBD2 covers 11 bases. The V gene end was trimmed by 10 bases and the J gene end by 0 bases; junction bases not matched to a gene: 8. Germline V gives CDR1 MNHEY, CDR2 SVGAGI. This CDR3 is built from 15 residues. The DNA for the CDR3 is TGTGCCATAGGGACTAGCGGAGAGATCTCCTACGAGCAGTACTTC. Translation gives CAIGTSGEISYEQYF.

The chain employs TRBV7-9 and TRBJ1-1; D is undetermined. Between the trimmed V and J ends, which lost 5 bases and 0 bases, there was a span of 10 bases. Germline CDR1 SEHNR, CDR2 FQNEAQ (reference sequence). The CDR3 contains 14 residues. The CDR3 spells CASSTSVLNTEAFF. As DNA, the CDR3 is TGTGCCAGCAGCACTTCGGTTTTGAACACTGAAGCTTTCTTT. Filled out from reference TRBV7-9 and TRBJ1-1, the complete variable domain reads DTGVSQNPRHKITKRGQNVTFRCDPISEHNRLYWYRQTLGQGPEFLTYFQNEAQLEKSRLLSDRFSAERPKGSFSTLEIQRTEQGDSAMYLCASSTSVLNTEAFFGQGTRLTVV.

V usage is TRBV14 and J usage is TRBJ2-4; a possible D gene is TRBD2 (5 bases). Trimming took off 1 base at V and 0 bases at J, with 25 bases between the two ends. The CDR3 spans 21 residues. Per germline, CDR1 SGHDN and CDR2 FVKESK. CDR3: CASSQGFRTPIAPLAKNIQYF. The CDR3 nucleotides read TGTGCCAGCAGCCAAGGGTTCAGGACTCCGATCGCTCCTCTAGCCAAAAACATTCAGTACTTC.

The genes are TRBV28 and TRBJ2-2, with TRBD2 matching over 7 bases. Germline lookup yields CDR1 MDHEN and CDR2 SYDVKM. The CDR3 runs to 15 residues. V dropped 7 bases and J dropped 1; count of bases not matched to a gene: 6. CDR3 amino acids: CASTLTSMNTGELFF. CDR3 in DNA: TGTGCCAGCACCCTGACTAGCATGAACACCGGGGAGCTGTTTTTT.

The chain links TRBV14 to TRBJ1-6; TRBD1 might be the D (6 bases). V dropped 2 bases and J dropped 7 bases, with 6 bases sitting between them. CDR1 and CDR2 (germline): SGHDN, FVKESK. This CDR3 contains 13 residues. The CDR3 DNA reads as TGTGCCAGCAGCCAAACAGGGAATTCACCCCTCCACTTT. Amino acid sequence: CASSQTGNSPLHF.

The chain recombines TRBV6-1 with TRBJ2-7; the D gene is possibly TRBD2 (7 bases). The CDR3 is made up of 17 amino acids. The germline V gene encodes CDR1 MNHNS and CDR2 SASEGT. Deletions cut 2 bases from V and 2 bases from J, with 19 bases between. This CDR3 reads CASSEKGGRETPYEQYF. The CDR3 DNA is TGTGCCAGCAGTGAAAAGGGGGGGCGAGAAACCCCCTACGAGCAGTACTTC.

This clone was observed once. The rearrangement uses TRBV7-9 and TRBJ2-1; tentatively, D is TRBD2 (5 bases). Germline V gene data show CDR1 as SEHNR and CDR2 as FQNEAQ (reference sequence). Trimming pared 5 bases from V and 1 base from J, leaving 12 bases between. There are 15 residues in the CDR3. The CDR3 here is CASSPPGNSYNEQFF. CDR3 sequence (DNA): TGTGCCAGCAGCCCCCCGGGAAATTCCTACAATGAGCAGTTCTTC. Looking up the rest from reference TRBV7-9 and TRBJ2-1 gives the full variable domain: DTGVSQNPRHKITKRGQNVTFRCDPISEHNRLYWYRQTLGQGPEFLTYFQNEAQLEKSRLLSDRFSAERPKGSFSTLEIQRTEQGDSAMYLCASSPPGNSYNEQFFGPGTRLTVL.